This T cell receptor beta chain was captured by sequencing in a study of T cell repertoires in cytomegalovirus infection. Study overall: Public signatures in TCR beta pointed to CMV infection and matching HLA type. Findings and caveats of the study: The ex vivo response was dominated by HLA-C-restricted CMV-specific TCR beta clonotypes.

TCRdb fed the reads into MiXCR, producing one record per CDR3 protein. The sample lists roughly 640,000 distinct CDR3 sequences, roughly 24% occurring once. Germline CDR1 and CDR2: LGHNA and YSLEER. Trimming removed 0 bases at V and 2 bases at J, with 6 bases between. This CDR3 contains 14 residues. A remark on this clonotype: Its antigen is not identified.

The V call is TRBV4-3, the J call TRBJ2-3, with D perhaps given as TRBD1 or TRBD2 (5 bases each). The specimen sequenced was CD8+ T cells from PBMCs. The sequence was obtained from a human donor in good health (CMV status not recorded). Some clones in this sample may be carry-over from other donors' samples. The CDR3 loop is CASSQDGATDTQYF. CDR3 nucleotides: TGCGCCAGCAGCCAAGACGGGGCCACAGATACGCAGTATTTT.